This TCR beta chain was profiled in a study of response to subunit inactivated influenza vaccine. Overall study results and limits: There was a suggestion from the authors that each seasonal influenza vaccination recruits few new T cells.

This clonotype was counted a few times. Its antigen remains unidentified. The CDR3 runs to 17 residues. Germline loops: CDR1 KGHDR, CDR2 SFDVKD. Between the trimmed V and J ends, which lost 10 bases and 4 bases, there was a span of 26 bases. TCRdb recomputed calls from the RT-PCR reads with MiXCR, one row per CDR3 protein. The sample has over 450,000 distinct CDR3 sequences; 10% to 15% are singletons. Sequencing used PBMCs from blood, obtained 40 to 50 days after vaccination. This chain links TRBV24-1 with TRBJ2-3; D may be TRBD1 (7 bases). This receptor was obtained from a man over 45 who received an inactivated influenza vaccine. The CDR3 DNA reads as TGTGCCACGGAAGGCATGCGGGACAGCAAAAATCCAGATACGCAGTATTTT. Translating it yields CATEGMRDSKNPDTQYF.